The source of this T cell receptor (beta chain) is a study of T cell clusters in autoimmune cytopenias. Multiplex touch-down PCR amplified TRB using TRB-A and TRB-B pools in one tube. One entry per CDR3 protein, without DNA, is what TCRdb gives after re-calling the multiplex PCR reads. In all, the sample yields fewer than 4,000 distinct CDR3 sequences. TRB was amplified from approximately 230 ng of peripheral blood genomic DNA per sample. Germline CDR1 and CDR2: SGHNT and YYREEE (reference sequence). The CDR3 has 14 residues. Study-level results: The T cell clusters were defined only in silico, without experimental functional validation. TRB repertoire shifts in secondary cytopenia and chronic lymphocytic leukemia mostly reflected lymphoma, not autoimmunity.

This clonotype counts as hyperexpanded by frequency. Its antigen is unknown. This receptor was obtained from a human donor with an autoimmune cytopenia or autoimmune hepatitis (not recorded which). The sequencing input was peripheral blood. This chain connects TRBV5-4 to TRBJ2-1; no DNA is available, so the TRBD1 call from TCRdb remains unchecked. The CDR3 sequence: CASRPLGGDNEQFF.